The entry below gives a single T cell receptor (beta chain) sequence along with its context. Its antigen is unidentified. The identical CDR3 is also encoded by other nucleotide sequences in the sample. The ends were cut back, 0 bases at V and 0 bases at J, with 5 bases in the middle. CDR3 length equals 14 residues. Looked up from germline, CDR1 is SGDLS and CDR2 is YYNGEE. The entry originates in a study of T cell responses to AZD1222 COVID-19 vaccine. Across the whole study: Both about-4-week and about-12-week second-dose recipients were combined. Study observations and caveats: As reported, nearly half of all spike-specific TCRs target variant regions that are unmutated. No repertoire was sampled before or during the peak T cell response, only after it.

Clones were read by immunoSEQ multiplex PCR, and TCRdb kept only the in-frame ones, dropping some. The sample lists approximately 110,000 clones, about 80% seen once, with 9.4% in the top ten. The material sequenced was peripheral blood, taken on day 0 of AZD1222 vaccination. The chain carries TRBV9 and TRBJ2-3; D is uncertain. The sequence was obtained from an adult in good health. This chain's CDR3 is CASSVAPSTDTQYF. CDR3 DNA sequence: TGTGCCAGCAGCGTAGCTCCTAGCACAGATACGCAGTATTTT.